One sample yielded the 16 T cell receptor beta chains listed below, sequenced in a study of T cell responses to AZD1222 COVID-19 vaccine. Sequencing was performed with immunoSEQ multiplex PCR; in TCRdb, only in-frame clones are kept and a portion is missing. The sample shows roughly 110,000 clones, 80% to 95% of them seen only once. The source material was peripheral blood, sampled 28 days after the second AZD1222 dose. The receptors here all came from an adult who received the AZD1222 COVID-19 vaccine.

The rearrangement joins TRBV3-1 (or the pseudogene TRBV3-2) to TRBJ1-2; no definite D call. V was clipped by 0 bases and J by 5 bases, with 10 bases between them. CDR1 LGHDT and CDR2 YNNKEL come from the germline V gene (reference sequence). The CDR3 is 14 amino acids. The CDR3 nucleotides read TGTGCCAGCAGCCAAGAAGTTTCTGCTTATGGCTACACCTTC. This sequence encodes CASSQEVSAYGYTF.

This chain links TRBV7-2 with TRBJ2-7, with D possibly being TRBD1 (6 bases). In germline, CDR1 is SGHTA, CDR2 FQGNSA. Between the trimmed V and J ends, which lost 4 bases and 7 bases, there was a span of 17 bases. CDR3 length equals 14 residues. The CDR3 spells CASSSTTGPREQYF. DNA of the CDR3: TGTGCCAGCAGCTCGACGACAGGACCGAGGGAGCAGTACTTC.

The V gene is TRBV7-9, the J gene TRBJ1-4, with 9 bases fitting TRBD1. The trim removed 5 bases at V and 4 bases at J, leaving 8 bases unmatched. The CDR3 runs to 16 residues. Looked up from germline, CDR1 is SEHNR and CDR2 is FQNEAQ (reference sequence). CDR3 protein: CASSLPGTGINEKLFF. The CDR3 nucleotides read TGTGCCAGCAGCCTCCCCGGGACAGGGATTAATGAAAAACTGTTTTTT.

CDR3 amino acids: CASSGGQGGHDPYEQYF. The DNA for the CDR3 is TGTGCCAGCAGTGGGGGACAGGGTGGACATGACCCCTACGAGCAGTACTTC. The chain employs TRBV6-1 and TRBJ2-7; TRBD1 agrees at 9 bases. With 4 bases clipped from V and 2 bases from J, the junction kept 12 bases outside the gene matches. The CDR3 totals 17 residues. In germline, CDR1 is MNHNS, CDR2 SASEGT.

The chain employs TRBV27 and TRBJ2-1; D remains unclear. Germline CDR1 is MNHEY and CDR2 is SMNVEV (reference sequence). Between the trimmed V and J ends, which lost 8 bases and 7 bases, there was a span of 18 bases. This CDR3 has 14 residues. In DNA, the CDR3 is TGTGCCAGCGGCCTACAGATGGGTAGGAATGAGCAGTTCTTC. This gives the protein CASGLQMGRNEQFF.

The gene calls are TRBV19 and TRBJ2-6; TRBD2 is a possible D gene (5 bases). CDR3 length: 14 residues. The V gene lost 5 bases and the J gene lost 4 bases, with 9 bases spanning the gap. Per germline, CDR1 LNHDA and CDR2 SQIVND (reference sequence). CDR3 loop: CASSLPGGANVLTF. In DNA, the CDR3 is TGTGCCAGTAGTCTACCGGGAGGGGCCAACGTCCTGACTTTC.

V is TRBV2 and J is TRBJ2-2; no clear D. The CDR3 extends over 14 amino acids. Germline V lookup: CDR1 SNHLY, CDR2 FYNNEI. Trimming pared 4 bases from V and 6 bases from J, leaving 12 bases between. The DNA for the CDR3 is TGTGCCAGCAGTGGCGGCCGGGCGGCCGGGGAGCTGTTTTTT. Translating gives CASSGGRAAGELFF.

This rearrangement joins TRBV21-1 to TRBJ2-7. TRBV21-1 is described as a pseudogene. The CDR3 has 14 residues. The CDR3 sequence is CASSLQPGLYEQYF. The CDR3 nucleotides are TGTGCCAGCAGCCTCCAGCCCGGCCTCTACGAGCAGTACTTC.

This clone turned up a few times. The CDR3 region has the DNA TGTGCCAGCAGACCGTGGGGTCTGAACACTGAAGCTTTCTTT. Translation: CASRPWGLNTEAFF. The rearrangement joins TRBV7-9 to TRBJ1-1; D not resolved. Germline V gene sequence: CDR1 SEHNR, CDR2 FQNEAQ (reference sequence). V lost 6 bases to trimming and J lost 0 bases, with 11 bases between them. The CDR3 is 14 residues long.

This clone was counted only a few times. V is TRBV10-3 and J is TRBJ1-6; 7 bases line up with TRBD1. Germline lookup yields CDR1 ENHRY and CDR2 SYGVKD. The CDR3 is 16 residues long. V shed 2 bases, J shed 10 bases, and the junction held 11 bases outside the gene matches. The CDR3 DNA reads as TGTGCCATCAGTGAGCCCCCAGCAGGGGGTAAATCACCCCTCCACTTT. It specifies CAISEPPAGGKSPLHF.

The V and J genes are TRBV9 and TRBJ1-3, with 8 bases fitting TRBD1. The CDR3 length is 16 residues. J gave up 2 bases and V 0 bases, and 4 bases lay outside the gene matches. Germline CDR1 SGDLS, CDR2 YYNGEE. The CDR3 DNA reads TGTGCCAGCAGCGTAGTCCCCAGGGGGCCTGGAAACACCATATATTTT. It yields the protein CASSVVPRGPGNTIYF.

The J gene is TRBJ2-2, the V gene TRBV7-9; TRBD2 matches 7 bases. Trimming cost V 3 bases and J 5 bases; bases outside gene matches: 6. The CDR3 spans 15 residues. Germline CDR1 SEHNR, CDR2 FQNEAQ (reference sequence). In DNA, the CDR3 is TGTGCCAGCAGCTTGGAGGGACTAACAACCGGGGAGCTGTTTTTT. It specifies CASSLEGLTTGELFF. Full variable domain (missing parts from reference TRBV7-9 and TRBJ2-2): DTGVSQNPRHKITKRGQNVTFRCDPISEHNRLYWYRQTLGQGPEFLTYFQNEAQLEKSRLLSDRFSAERPKGSFSTLEIQRTEQGDSAMYLCASSLEGLTTGELFFGEGSRLTVL.

This chain joins TRBV6-1 and TRBJ1-5, with D maybe TRBD1 (6 bases). V shed 3 bases and J shed 6 bases, with 12 bases lying between them. The CDR3 runs to 14 residues. Looked up from germline, CDR1 is MNHNS and CDR2 is SASEGT. In nucleotides, the CDR3 is TGTGCCAGCAGTGACAGGGGACCCCCTCAGCCCCAGCATTTT. Amino acids: CASSDRGPPQPQHF.

To note about this clone: One end of the junction fails to match germline, which may point to a read error. The genes are TRBV7-7 and TRBJ2-7, with 8 bases fitting TRBD1. The germline V gene encodes CDR1 SSHAT and CDR2 FNYEAQ (reference sequence). There are 14 residues in the CDR3. CDR3 protein: CASSSRQGPYEQYF. The CDR3 DNA reads TGTGCTAGCAGCTCTCGACAGGGGCCCTACGAGCAGTACTTC.

This clone was detected only once. The rearrangement uses TRBV25-1 and TRBJ1-2; tentatively, D is TRBD1 (5 bases). CDR1 is MGHDK, CDR2 SYGVNS, per germline. This CDR3 is 12 amino acids long. V was trimmed by 4 bases and J by 6 bases, leaving 9 bases between them. The CDR3 coding sequence is TGTGCCAGCAGTGTGGGGGATAATGGCTACACCTTC. Protein product: CASSVGDNGYTF.

The chain links TRBV9 to TRBJ2-7; the match to TRBD1 covers 8 bases. Germline CDR1 and CDR2: SGDLS and YYNGEE. This CDR3 contains 18 residues. The ends lost 0 bases at V and 0 bases at J; junction bases unmatched: 11. In DNA form, the CDR3 reads TGTGCCAGCAGCGTAGGGCTGGGACGGACAGGGAGCTCCTACGAGCAGTACTTC. The encoded protein is CASSVGLGRTGSSYEQYF.